The TCR beta chain described here comes from a study of human T cells and chemical hapten exposure. Study background: Alopecia areata, totalis and universalis patients, mostly female, were included.

Germline V gives CDR1 SNHLY, CDR2 FYNNEI. This CDR3 has 17 amino acids. Trimming removed 7 bases from V and 6 bases from J; junction bases left unmatched: 17. Overall study results and limits: Counts of expanded TCRs (at PT1) showed a positive correlation with patch test score. With regard to DPC sensitization, TCRs above 1 in 1000 frequency did not change.

Time point of the sample: pre-sensitization, week 0. Treatment in this sample: therapeutic diphenylcyclopropenone sensitization with weekly scalp DPC. Total RNA extraction was carried out from unfractionated whole blood. TCRdb passed the RACE reads through MiXCR, listing each CDR3 protein once. The sample shows tens of thousands of distinct CDR3 sequences, about a tenth of them seen only once. In this sample, this clonotype turned up many times. What it binds is not known. The chain carries TRBV2 and TRBJ2-1; TRBD2 agrees at 8 bases. This TCR came from a middle-aged man with alopecia areata. Some clones in this sample may be carry-over from other donors' samples. The sequenced sample was whole blood, obtained in connection with sensitization to the hapten diphenylcyclopropenone (DPC). The chain's CDR3 is CASTEGYGRVGSNEQFF. The CDR3 DNA reads as TGTGCCAGCACCGAAGGGTACGGGAGGGTCGGTAGCAATGAGCAGTTCTTC.